The next 16 T cell receptor beta chains were all read from a single sample in a study of tumor and adjacent non-tumor tissue in lung cancer. No cell sorting was done before RNA was extracted from the tissue. The library came from three nested PCR rounds adapted from ARM-PCR protocols. Each CDR3 protein gets one entry after TCRdb re-called the multiplex PCR reads with MiXCR. Of roughly 81,000 distinct CDR3 sequences listed, about 66% are singletons. Sequencing input: lung tumor tissue. The receptor source for this set is a man aged 65 to 85 with non-small cell lung cancer.

This clonotype was detected many times. Just one base apart from a much larger clone, this may be a read error. J is TRBJ2-2 and V is TRBV20-1; D possibly corresponds to TRBD2 (6 bases). Germline assignment: CDR1 DFQATT and CDR2 SNEGSKA (reference sequence). This CDR3 has 13 amino acids. Written as DNA, the CDR3 is TGCAGTGCCCTGGACTATACCACCGGGGAGCTGGTTTTT. Amino acid sequence: CSALDYTTGELVF.

In the case of this clonotype: At one of its ends the junction is not consistent with the germline gene, which may arise from a read error. The rearrangement uses TRBV10-2 and TRBJ2-4; possibly TRBD2 for D (6 bases). In germline, CDR1 is WSHSY, CDR2 SAAADI. CDR3 length: 17 amino acids. The CDR3 DNA is TGCGCCAACACCGACTTACTAGCAGTCAAAGCCATAAACATTCAGTACTTC. Amino acid sequence: CANTDLLAVKAINIQYF.

The CDR3 sequence is CASSPGTGSTGELFF. CDR3 nucleotides: TGTGCCAGCAGCCCCGGGACAGGGTCCACAGGGGAGCTGTTTTTT. The chain recombines TRBV11-3 with TRBJ2-2; 9 bases are shared with TRBD1. Germline lookup yields CDR1 SGHNT and CDR2 YENEEA. V shed 5 bases and J 8 bases; nucleotides not matched to a gene: 9. CDR3 length: 15 residues.

Remarks on this clonotype: One junction end disagrees with the germline gene, perhaps due to a read error. V usage is TRBV7-8 and J usage is TRBJ2-5, with D possibly being TRBD1 or TRBD2 (6 bases each). The germline gives CDR1 SGHVS, CDR2 FQNEAQ. The CDR3 totals 16 residues. CDR3 protein: CACSSPLGGLIETQYF. CDR3 DNA: TGTGCCTGCAGCTCCCCCCTAGGGGGGTTGATAGAGACCCAGTACTTC.

The chain joins TRBV29-1 to TRBJ2-7; TRBD2 is a possible D gene (5 bases). Germline lookup yields CDR1 SQVTM and CDR2 ANQGSEA. Between the trimmed V and J ends, which lost 6 bases and 3 bases, there was a span of 21 bases. CDR3 length equals 15 residues. CDR3 amino acids: CSVPSPSRRIYEQYF. The CDR3 nucleotides read TGCAGCGTCCCTAGTCCAAGCAGGAGGATCTACGAGCAGTACTTC.

Concerning this clonotype itself: One end of the junction is discordant with germline, which a read error may explain. CDR3 sequence (DNA): TGTGCCAGCAGCTTAGAAAGGCATAACGCCGGGGAGCTTTTTTTT. Its protein product is CASSLERHNAGELFF. The chain recombines TRBV11-2 with TRBJ2-2, with D possibly TRBD2 on 5 matching bases. Germline-derived CDR1 and CDR2 are SGHAT and FQNNGV. The CDR3 spans 15 residues.

At least ten counts were recorded for this clonotype. The CDR3 bases are TGTGCCAGCAGCTACGAGAGGACCCTTAGCTCCTACAATGAGCAGTTCTTC. As protein: CASSYERTLSSYNEQFF. The J gene is TRBJ2-1, the V gene TRBV7-8; no firm D call. The V end was cut by 4 bases, the J end by 0 bases, with 16 bases between. The CDR3 totals 17 residues. Germline V gives CDR1 SGHVS, CDR2 FQNEAQ.

Concerning this clonotype: At one boundary the junction diverges from the germline segment, which might be a read error. CDR3 nucleotides: TGTGCCAGGAGATACAAGGCAACCTACGATGAGCAGTTCTTC. Translation gives CARRYKATYDEQFF. V usage is TRBV28 and J usage is TRBJ2-1; D remains ambiguous. Germline CDR1 is MDHEN and CDR2 is SYDVKM. This CDR3 contains 14 residues.

Points on this clonotype: At one boundary the junction diverges from the germline segment, which might be a read error. The DNA for the CDR3 is TGTGCCAGCGGTTACTCGAGGCCCCTGCGAAGCCTGTCTGGGGCCAACGTCCTCACTTTC. Its protein product is CASGYSRPLRSLSGANVLTF. The chain couples TRBV6-5 to TRBJ2-6; TRBD1 is a possible D gene (5 bases). Germline V lookup: CDR1 MNHEY, CDR2 SVGAGI. This CDR3 is 20 amino acids long.

Of note for this clonotype: Sequence at one end of the junction differs from germline and may be a read error. V and J are TRBV11-2 and TRBJ2-7, with TRBD1 matching over 7 bases. From germline, CDR1 is SGHAT and CDR2 FQNNGV. The CDR3 is 15 amino acids. The CDR3 sequence is CTSSLASGQVYEQYF. In nucleotides, the CDR3 is TGTACCAGCAGCTTAGCCTCTGGACAGGTTTACGAGCAGTACTTC.

In its sample, this clonotype was seen a few times. This rearrangement joins TRBV2 to TRBJ1-2; D is unresolved. Trimming cost V 7 bases and J 5 bases, with 11 bases left between them. CDR1 SNHLY and CDR2 FYNNEI come from the germline V gene. This CDR3 has 12 residues. The CDR3 region has the DNA TGTGCCAGCACCCAAGGGTGGTATGGCTACACCTTC. Translated, it gives CASTQGWYGYTF.

Note on this clonotype: A read error may explain this, as a much larger clone is one base away. This chain links TRBV6-1 with TRBJ2-2; D gene uncertain. Per germline, CDR1 MNHNS and CDR2 SASEGT. V was shortened by 8 bases and J by 3 bases, with 19 bases between the two germline ends. CDR3 length: 16 residues. The CDR3 DNA reads as TGTGCCAGCTTATTCAAAGCCGTGTGTTACACCGGGGAGCTGTTTTTT. It codes for CASLFKAVCYTGELFF.

This clonotype came up many times. The chain combines TRBV6-1 with TRBJ2-7, with D unresolved. Germline CDR1 reads MNHNS; CDR2 reads SASEGT. The CDR3 sequence is 13 residues long. The V end was cut by 4 bases, the J end by 0 bases, with 7 bases between. CDR3 DNA sequence: TGTGCCAGCAGTGTCGAGAGCTCCTACGAGCAGTACTTC. Its protein product is CASSVESSYEQYF.

As to this clonotype: Possible read error: a much larger clone is one base away. The rearrangement uses TRBV6-5 and TRBJ2-3, with D possibly being TRBD2 (5 bases). Germline loops: CDR1 MNHEY, CDR2 SVGAGI. With 8 bases removed from V and 3 bases from J, the gap between germline ends came to 15 bases. This CDR3 region has 14 residues. CDR3 coding DNA: TGTGCCAGCGCCGTGAGGGTCAAAACAGATACGCAGTATTTT. Residues: CASAVRVKTDTQYF.

This clonotype was detected a few times. A much bigger clone sits one base away, suggesting this may be a read error. The chain combines TRBV6-6 with TRBJ2-5; 7 bases agree with TRBD2. Germline-derived CDR1 and CDR2 are MNHNY and SVGAGI (reference sequence). The CDR3 totals 15 residues. The CDR3 DNA follows: TGTGTCAGCAGTTCCCCTAGCGGTTGGCAAGAGACCCAGTACTTC. Translation gives CVSSSPSGWQETQYF.

Comment on this clonotype: This may come from a read error, since a much larger clone is one base off. V usage is TRBV10-3 and J usage is TRBJ2-1, with 11 positions matching TRBD2. Germline CDR1 ENHRY, CDR2 SYGVKD. The CDR3 extends over 15 amino acids. V gave up 0 bases and J gave up 9 bases; unmatched junction bases: 4. Here the CDR3 DNA reads TGTGCCATCAGTGAGTCTAGCGGGGGGGACTGTGAGCAGTTCTTC. This translates into CAISESSGGDCEQFF.